The 7 T cell receptor beta chains below were found in one sample sequenced in a study of Tregs in tolerant kidney transplant recipients. Sequencing was performed with immunoSEQ multiplex PCR; in TCRdb, only in-frame clones are kept and a portion is missing. The repertoire table contains about 23,000 clones. Mixed chimerism was transient after nonmyeloablative marrow transplants from related graft donors. The source material was CD4+ T cells from blood (PBMCs), sampled 6 months after the transplant. The receptor source for this set is a human patient who received a combined kidney and bone marrow transplant. Some T cells may possibly be graft donor cells.

Concerning this clone itself: The read ends 3 residues before the CDR3 terminus; that terminus is restored from the germline J gene. The genes are TRBV19 and TRBJ2-7; 7 positions agree with TRBD1. Germline V gene sequence: CDR1 LNHDA, CDR2 SQIVND (reference sequence). The V gene end was trimmed by 5 bases and the J gene end by 3 bases; junction bases not matched to a gene: 10. The CDR3 extends over 15 amino acids. The CDR3 DNA, read in part, is TGTGCCAGTAGTCGACAGGGAAATATGGTCTACGAG. Residues: CASSRQGNMVYE. The entire CDR3 is CASSRQGNMVYEQYF.

Details on this clone: One end of the junction is discordant with germline, which a read error may explain. Coverage ceases 3 residues before the CDR3 finishes, and the germline J gene fills in the end. The same CDR3 is also encoded by other DNA sequences in this sample. This chain links TRBV5-1 with TRBJ1-1, with 10 nucleotides matching TRBD1. Germline loops: CDR1 SGHRS, CDR2 YFSETQ. The CDR3 contains 14 residues. Incomplete CDR3 DNA: TGCGCCAGCAGCAAGGACAGGGGGGGCACTGAG. Encoded protein: CASSKDRGGTE. The entire CDR3 protein is CASSKDRGGTEAFF.

As regards this clone: The read ends 3 residues before the CDR3 terminus; that terminus is restored from the germline J gene. The gene calls are TRBV20-1 and TRBJ1-5, with D perhaps matching TRBD1 (5 bases). Germline CDR1 is DFQATT and CDR2 is SNEGSKA (reference sequence). The CDR3 consists of 14 residues. Deletions cut 5 bases from V and 6 bases from J, with 17 bases between. The covered CDR3 bases are TGCAGTGCTGCCCGTTCAGGGTACGGTCAGCCC. It encodes CSAARSGYGQP. The entire CDR3 sequence reads CSAARSGYGQPQHF.

Notes on this clone: The CDR3 extends 3 residues past the end of the read, so its final part is completed from the germline J gene. V and J are TRBV5-1 and TRBJ1-4; 10 positions match TRBD1. The germline CDR1 and CDR2 sequences are SGHRS and YFSETQ. The CDR3 length is 14 residues. J lost 5 bases, V lost 8 bases, and 6 bases had no gene match. The CDR3 bases that were read are TGCGCCAGTAGGACGGGACAGGGGAATGAAAAA. Amino acid sequence: CASRTGQGNEK. The full CDR3 sequence reads CASRTGQGNEKLFF.

On this clone itself: The CDR3 extends 3 residues past the end of the read, so its final part is completed from the germline J gene. The genes are TRBV6-2 or TRBV6-3 and TRBJ2-1; TRBD1 matches at 8 bases. The CDR3 totals 14 residues. V lost 6 bases, J lost 6 bases, and 7 bases stayed unmatched. Germline V CDR1 and CDR2: MNHEY, SVGEGT. This CDR3 is CASSHRTGSNEQFF. The CDR3 bases that were read are TGTGCCAGCAGCCATCGGACAGGGTCCAATGAG.

Concerning this clone itself: The CDR3 extends 3 residues past the end of the read, so its final part is completed from the germline J gene. This chain links TRBV7-8 with TRBJ2-6; TRBD2 is a possible D gene (5 bases). The germline gives CDR1 SGHVS, CDR2 FQNEAQ. V dropped 2 bases and J dropped 3 bases, with 8 bases sitting between them. CDR3 length: 15 residues. CDR3 DNA, as far as it was read: TGTGCCAGCAGCTTACAGAGGGTTGGGGCCAACGTC. Its translation: CASSLQRVGANV. The full CDR3 protein is CASSLQRVGANVLTF.

The CDR3 reads CASSSMAGGAYEQYF. CDR3 DNA, as far as it was read: TGTGCCAGCAGTTCAATGGCTGGGGGCGCCTACGAG. This chain uses TRBV2 with TRBJ2-7, with D tentatively TRBD1 (6 bases). The read terminates 3 residues before the CDR3 end, so the remaining end is supplied by the germline J gene. Trimming removed 5 bases from V and 2 bases from J, with 16 bases in between. CDR3 length: 15 residues. CDR1 is SNHLY and CDR2 is FYNNEI in the germline V gene.